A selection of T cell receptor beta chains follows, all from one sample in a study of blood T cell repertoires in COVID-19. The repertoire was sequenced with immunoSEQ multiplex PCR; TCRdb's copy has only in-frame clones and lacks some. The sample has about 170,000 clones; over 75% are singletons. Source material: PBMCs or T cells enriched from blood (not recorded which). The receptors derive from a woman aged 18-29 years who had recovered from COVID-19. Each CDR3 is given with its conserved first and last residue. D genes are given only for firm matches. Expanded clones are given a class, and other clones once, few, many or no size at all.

CDR3nt: TGTGCTAGTGGCCGAAGAGGGCTAGCGGGAGGGAAGAACACCGGGGAGCTGTTTTTT
CDR3aa: CASGRRGLAGGKNTGELFF
abundance: NA
v_gene: TRBV12-5
len: 19
j_gene: TRBJ2-2
d_gene: TRBD2

CDR3nt: TGCGCCAGCAGCCAAGAATTGCAACTATCTTTGGAGCAGTACTTC
CDR3aa: CASSQELQLSLEQYF
abundance: NA
v_gene: TRBV4-1
len: 15
j_gene: TRBJ2-7
d_gene: NA

CDR3nt: TGTGCCAGCAGCTTACAGGGACTAGCGGGAGAATATGATACGCAGTATTTT
CDR3aa: CASSLQGLAGEYDTQYF
abundance: once
v_gene: TRBV7-3
len: 17
j_gene: TRBJ2-3
d_gene: TRBD2

CDR3nt: TGCGCCAGCAGCTTGGCAGGGTTGGACGAGCAGTACTTC
CDR3aa: CASSLAGLDEQYF
abundance: NA
v_gene: TRBV5-1
len: 13
j_gene: TRBJ2-7
d_gene: NA

CDR3nt: TGTGCCACGGTCCCCTCTGGGGCCAACGTCCTGACTTTC
CDR3aa: CATVPSGANVLTF
abundance: NA
v_gene: TRBV10-3
len: 13
j_gene: TRBJ2-6
d_gene: NA

CDR3nt: TGTGCCAGTAGTAGGGGGACTAGCGCTGACAATGAGCAGTTCTTC
CDR3aa: CASSRGTSADNEQFF
abundance: once
v_gene: TRBV19
len: 15
j_gene: TRBJ2-1
d_gene: TRBD2

CDR3nt: TGTGCCAGCAGTGAAAGACAGGGCAAGACCACAGATACGCAGTATTTT
CDR3aa: CASSERQGKTTDTQYF
abundance: NA
v_gene: TRBV6-1
len: 16
j_gene: TRBJ2-3
d_gene: TRBD1

CDR3nt: TGTGCCAGCAGCGAGAGGGGGACAGGGAGCTCCTACGAGCAGTACTTC
CDR3aa: CASSERGTGSSYEQYF
abundance: NA
v_gene: TRBV9
len: 16
j_gene: TRBJ2-7
d_gene: TRBD1

CDR3nt: TGTGCCAGCAGTTGGGGACAAGCCTACGAGCAGTACTTC
CDR3aa: CASSWGQAYEQYF
abundance: NA
v_gene: TRBV27
len: 13
j_gene: TRBJ2-7
d_gene: NA

CDR3nt: TGTGCCAGCAGCCTCATTCGAACGGGAGCCTCCTACGAGCAGTACTTC
CDR3aa: CASSLIRTGASYEQYF
abundance: few
v_gene: TRBV7-9
len: 16
j_gene: TRBJ2-7
d_gene: NA

CDR3nt: TGTGCCAGCAGTGTAAGGGGCGGGATGGGGACAGATACGCAGTATTTT
CDR3aa: CASSVRGGMGTDTQYF
abundance: once
v_gene: TRBV6-1
len: 16
j_gene: TRBJ2-3
d_gene: NA

CDR3nt: TGTGCCAGCAGCCCGAGCGGGGGAGGCACTGAAGCTTTCTTT
CDR3aa: CASSPSGGGTEAFF
abundance: NA
v_gene: TRBV7-3
len: 14
j_gene: TRBJ1-1
d_gene: NA

CDR3nt: TGCGCCAGCAGCCAAGAGTCAGTCGGTCTCAGGCCAGATACGCAGTATTTT
CDR3aa: CASSQESVGLRPDTQYF
abundance: NA
v_gene: TRBV4-1
len: 17
j_gene: TRBJ2-3
d_gene: NA

CDR3nt: TGTGCCAGCAGCGTAGTAGTGGGAGTACCATACAATGAGCAGTTCTTC
CDR3aa: CASSVVVGVPYNEQFF
abundance: NA
v_gene: TRBV9
len: 16
j_gene: TRBJ2-1
d_gene: NA

CDR3nt: TGTGCCAGCAGCTTGGCCCTACAGGGGAAGGGTGGCTACACCTTC
CDR3aa: CASSLALQGKGGYTF
abundance: NA
v_gene: TRBV5-6
len: 15
j_gene: TRBJ1-2
d_gene: TRBD1

CDR3nt: TGTGCCAGCAGCCAAGACGTCGTGCGGGCAGGCAATGAGCAGTTCTTC
CDR3aa: CASSQDVVRAGNEQFF
abundance: NA
v_gene: TRBV14
len: 16
j_gene: TRBJ2-1
d_gene: NA

CDR3nt: TGTGCCAGCAGCCGCGACACTAGCGGGAGGGCCGACCTGTCCTACGAGCAGTACTTC
CDR3aa: CASSRDTSGRADLSYEQYF
abundance: NA
v_gene: TRBV4-2
len: 19
j_gene: TRBJ2-7
d_gene: TRBD2

CDR3nt: TGTGCCTGGAGTGGGACAGGGGGATCCATGAACACTGAAGCTTTCTTT
CDR3aa: CAWSGTGGSMNTEAFF
abundance: NA
v_gene: TRBV30
len: 16
j_gene: TRBJ1-1
d_gene: TRBD1

CDR3nt: TGCAGCGTCCGACTAGCGGGAGGGCCGGGAACCCAGTACTTC
CDR3aa: CSVRLAGGPGTQYF
abundance: NA
v_gene: TRBV29-1
len: 14
j_gene: TRBJ2-5
d_gene: TRBD2

CDR3nt: TGTGCCAGCAGTTCGCTCGGGACATATCCCTACAATGAGCAGTTCTTC
CDR3aa: CASSSLGTYPYNEQFF
abundance: once
v_gene: TRBV5-8
len: 16
j_gene: TRBJ2-1
d_gene: NA

CDR3nt: TGTGCCAGTAGTATAGCGGACAGGAGAAACTATGGCTACACCTTC
CDR3aa: CASSIADRRNYGYTF
abundance: NA
v_gene: TRBV19
len: 15
j_gene: TRBJ1-2
d_gene: TRBD1

CDR3nt: TGTGCCAGCAGCTTAACGAGGGGACAGTCCTACAATGAGCAGTTCTTC
CDR3aa: CASSLTRGQSYNEQFF
abundance: NA
v_gene: TRBV7-3
len: 16
j_gene: TRBJ2-1
d_gene: TRBD1